The 2 T cell receptor beta chains reported below all come from one sample, sequenced in a study of T-cell reconstitution after alpha-beta-depleted transplantation in children. Preparing the TCRbeta library involved the use of unique molecular identifiers. TCRdb itself ran the PCR reads through MiXCR, one entry per CDR3 protein. The sample lists almost 250,000 distinct CDR3 sequences, roughly 26% occurring once. Sequenced material: PBMCs, taken before TCRalphabeta/CD19-depleted stem cell transplant. The source of these receptors is a girl aged 2-10 years with Fanconi anemia, due to receive a stem cell transplant.

This clonotype was seen only a few times. The V and J genes are TRBV5-5 and TRBJ2-7; D gene uncertain. Germline V gene lookup returns CDR1 SGHKS and CDR2 YYEKEE (reference sequence). The length of the CDR3 is 14 residues. V lost 0 bases, J lost 4 bases, and 11 bases lay in between. CDR3 sequence: CASSLDSSGYEQYF. The CDR3 coding sequence is TGTGCCAGCAGCTTGGATTCTTCGGGTTACGAGCAGTACTTC.

This clonotype was counted ten times or more. The V call is TRBV29-1, the J call TRBJ2-5; D call uncertain. This CDR3 region has 14 residues. The V and J ends lost 1 base and 1 base respectively, with 10 bases between them. The germline V gene encodes CDR1 SQVTM and CDR2 ANQGSEA. The CDR3: CSVEAGPVQETQYF. Here the CDR3 DNA reads TGCAGCGTTGAAGCAGGCCCAGTCCAAGAGACCCAGTACTTC.